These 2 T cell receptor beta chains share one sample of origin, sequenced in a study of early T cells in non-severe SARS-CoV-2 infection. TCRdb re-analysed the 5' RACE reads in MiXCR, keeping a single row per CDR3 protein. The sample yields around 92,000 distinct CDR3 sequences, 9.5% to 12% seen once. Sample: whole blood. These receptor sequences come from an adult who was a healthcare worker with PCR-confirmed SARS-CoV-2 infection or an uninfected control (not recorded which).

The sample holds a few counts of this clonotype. CDR3 loop: CASSHRGANTGELFF. CDR3 DNA: TGTGCCAGCAGTCATAGAGGGGCCAACACCGGGGAGCTGTTTTTT. This chain uses TRBV2 with TRBJ2-2, with D possibly called TRBD1 or TRBD2 (5 bases each). This CDR3 has 15 residues. CDR1 is SNHLY and CDR2 is FYNNEI in the germline V gene. V was trimmed by 5 bases and J by 2 bases, leaving 12 bases between them.

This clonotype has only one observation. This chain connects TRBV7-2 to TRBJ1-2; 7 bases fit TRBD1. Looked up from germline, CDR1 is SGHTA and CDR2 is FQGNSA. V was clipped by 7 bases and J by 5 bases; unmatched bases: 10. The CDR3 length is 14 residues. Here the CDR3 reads CASTTGNGGYGYTF. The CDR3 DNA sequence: TGTGCCAGCACGACAGGGAACGGGGGTTATGGCTACACCTTC.